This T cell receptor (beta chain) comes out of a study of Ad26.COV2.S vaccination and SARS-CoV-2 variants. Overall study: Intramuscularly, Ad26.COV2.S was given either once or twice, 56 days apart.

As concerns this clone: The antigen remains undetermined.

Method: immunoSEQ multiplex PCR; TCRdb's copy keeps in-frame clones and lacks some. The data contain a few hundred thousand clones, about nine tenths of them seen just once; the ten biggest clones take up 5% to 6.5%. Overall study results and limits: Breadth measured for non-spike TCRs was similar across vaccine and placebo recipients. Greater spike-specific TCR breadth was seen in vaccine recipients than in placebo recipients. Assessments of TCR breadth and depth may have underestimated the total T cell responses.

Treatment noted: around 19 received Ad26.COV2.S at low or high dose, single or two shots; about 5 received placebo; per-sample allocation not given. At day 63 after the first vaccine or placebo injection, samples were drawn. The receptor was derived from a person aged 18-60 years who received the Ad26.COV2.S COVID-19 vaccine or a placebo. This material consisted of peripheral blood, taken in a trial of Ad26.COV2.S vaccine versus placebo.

CDR3 sequence reads: CASSAGVSPLHF. CDR3 DNA: TGTGCCAGCTCTGCAGGGGTTTCACCCCTCCACTTT. The chain uses TRBV18 and TRBJ1-6; tentatively, D is TRBD1 (6 bases). Trimming removed 6 bases from V and 9 bases from J, with 9 bases in between. This CDR3 has 12 amino acids. Germline values: CDR1 KGHSH, CDR2 LQKENI.